This entry lists 24 T cell receptor beta chains sequenced from one sample in a study of early stage breast cancer tumors. Produced via immunoSEQ multiplex PCR; TCRdb's table is partial and in-frame only. The sample lists around 14,000 clones; about 88% were seen once. The specimen was normal breast tissue next to the tumor. These receptor sequences come from a person aged 30 to 39 with breast cancer.

This clone occurred once. The chain employs TRBV6-1 and TRBJ1-1; no definite D call. Germline CDR1 MNHNS, CDR2 SASEGT. Trimming shortened V by 0 bases and J by 1 base, and 3 bases separated the two germline ends. There are 13 residues in the CDR3. The CDR3 sequence is CASSEARNTEAFF. DNA for the CDR3: TGTGCCAGCAGTGAAGCCAGGAACACTGAAGCTTTCTTT.

The chain combines TRBV18 with TRBJ1-1, with 9 bases matching TRBD1. Germline assignment: CDR1 KGHSH and CDR2 LQKENI. The V gene end was trimmed by 6 bases and the J gene end by 4 bases; junction bases not matched to a gene: 15. The CDR3 spans 17 residues. Here the CDR3 DNA reads TGTGCCAGCTCGCCCCTTGGGACAGGGATAAGTGGCACTGAAGCTTTCTTT. Protein product: CASSPLGTGISGTEAFF.

This chain links TRBV5-4 with TRBJ2-7; D possibly corresponds to TRBD2 (5 bases). With 3 bases removed from V and 7 bases from J, the gap between germline ends came to 8 bases. The CDR3 has 11 amino acids. Germline CDR1 SGHNT, CDR2 YYREEE (reference sequence). Written as DNA, the CDR3 is TGTGCCAGCAGCTCGGGCGGGGAGCAGTACTTC. Protein product: CASSSGGEQYF.

The chain is built from TRBV2 and TRBJ2-2, with 15 bases identical to TRBD2. Losses at the gene ends were 9 bases for V and 13 bases for J; bases not matched to a gene: 9. There are 14 residues in the CDR3. Germline V gene data show CDR1 as SNHLY and CDR2 as FYNNEI. The CDR3 nucleotides are TGTGCCAGAGGGACTAGCGGGAGGTTCCGTGGGCTGTTTTTT. It specifies CARGTSGRFRGLFF.

V usage is TRBV5-4 and J usage is TRBJ2-7; 8 bases match TRBD1. Trimming removed 0 bases from V and 4 bases from J; junction bases left unmatched: 6. Germline-derived CDR1 and CDR2 are SGHNT and YYREEE (reference sequence). The CDR3 is 15 amino acids. CDR3 bases: TGTGCCAGCAGCTTGGGGGGACAGGCTTTGTACGAGCAGTACTTC. Its translation: CASSLGGQALYEQYF.

This clone has just one count. This chain uses TRBV2 with TRBJ2-2; D call uncertain. Per the germline V gene, CDR1 is SNHLY and CDR2 is FYNNEI. Trimming pared 3 bases from V and 5 bases from J, leaving 10 bases between. The CDR3 is 14 residues long. The CDR3 sequence: CASSDSIGTGELFF. The CDR3 DNA is TGTGCCAGCAGTGACTCTATAGGGACCGGGGAGCTGTTTTTT. The variable domain in full, completed from reference TRBV2 and TRBJ2-2, reads EPEVTQTPSHQVTQMGQEVILRCVPISNHLYFYWYRQILGQKVEFLVSFYNNEISEKSEIFDDQFSVERPDGSNFTLKIRSTKLEDSAMYFCASSDSIGTGELFFGEGSRLTVL.

This clone was picked up one time. This chain uses TRBV5-1 with TRBJ2-7, with TRBD2 matching 14 bases. CDR1 is SGHRS and CDR2 is YFSETQ in the germline V gene. The ends lost 8 bases at V and 6 bases at J; junction bases unmatched: 13. The CDR3 is 16 amino acids. The CDR3 loop is CARIPRLAGGPGEQYF. As DNA, the CDR3 is TGCGCCAGAATTCCAAGACTAGCGGGAGGGCCAGGCGAGCAGTACTTC. Looking up the rest from reference TRBV5-1 and TRBJ2-7 gives the full variable domain: KAGVTQTPRYLIKTRGQQVTLSCSPISGHRSVSWYQQTPGQGLQFLFEYFSETQRNKGNFPGRFSGRQFSNSRSEMNVSTLELGDSALYLCARIPRLAGGPGEQYFGPGTRLTVT.

This clone has only one observation. CDR3 sequence reads: CSVEGTAFSYEQYF. CDR3 nucleotides: TGCAGCGTTGAGGGGACAGCGTTTTCCTACGAGCAGTACTTC. V gene TRBV29-1 combines with J gene TRBJ2-7; 7 nucleotides agree with TRBD1. This CDR3 is 14 amino acids long. In germline, CDR1 is SQVTM, CDR2 ANQGSEA. V dropped 3 bases and J dropped 1; count of bases not matched to a gene: 6.

The rearrangement links TRBV7-9 to TRBJ2-3, with 14 bases fitting TRBD2. Per germline, CDR1 SEHNR and CDR2 FQNEAQ (reference sequence). V lost 2 bases, J lost 8 bases, and 6 bases stayed unmatched. The CDR3 consists of 16 residues. CDR3 protein: CASSLRGLAGGGTQYF. The CDR3 coding sequence is TGTGCCAGCAGCTTACGTGGACTAGCGGGAGGTGGTACGCAGTATTTT.

This clone was seen once. The chain has TRBV5-5 and TRBJ1-6; D remains unclear. Deletions cut 4 bases from V and 0 bases from J, with 11 bases between. From germline, CDR1 is SGHKS and CDR2 YYEKEE (reference sequence). The CDR3 covers 16 residues. The CDR3 DNA reads TGTGCCAGCAGCCGTACAATAAGCTCCTATAATTCACCCCTCCACTTT. Translating gives CASSRTISSYNSPLHF.

V and J are TRBV5-1 and TRBJ1-2; D is perhaps TRBD1 (6 bases). The CDR3 is 15 amino acids. Germline V gene lookup returns CDR1 SGHRS and CDR2 YFSETQ. The V end was cut by 0 bases, the J end by 4 bases, with 13 bases between. CDR3 sequence: CASSLGAVDSYGYTF. The CDR3 bases are TGCGCCAGCAGCTTGGGCGCGGTGGACAGCTATGGCTACACCTTC.

J is TRBJ1-1 and V is TRBV7-8; unclear D gene. The CDR3 is made up of 17 amino acids. Between the trimmed V and J ends, which lost 2 bases and 4 bases, there was a span of 20 bases. Germline assignment: CDR1 SGHVS and CDR2 FQNEAQ. The CDR3 nucleotides are TGTGCCAGCAGCTTATTCACCCCCGGTTATGAGGGCACTGAAGCTTTCTTT. It translates to CASSLFTPGYEGTEAFF.

This clone was observed once. This chain connects TRBV6-1 to TRBJ2-3; D assignment may be TRBD1 or TRBD2 (5 bases each). The CDR3 spans 15 residues. Germline V lookup: CDR1 MNHNS, CDR2 SASEGT. V was pared by 10 bases and J by 6 bases, with 23 bases between. CDR3 sequence reads: CATIMGRGTADTQYF. In nucleotides, the CDR3 is TGTGCCACCATAATGGGACGGGGAACCGCGGATACGCAGTATTTT.

The chain carries TRBV11-2 and TRBJ2-1, with D perhaps matching TRBD2 (5 bases). CDR3 length: 13 amino acids. Germline V gene data show CDR1 as SGHAT and CDR2 as FQNNGV. V lost 10 bases and J 6 bases, leaving 16 bases between the germline ends. The CDR3 DNA follows: TGTGCCAATCGGGGAGTGATCTCCAATGAGCAGTTCTTC. Protein product: CANRGVISNEQFF.

DNA of the CDR3: TGTGCCAGCAGTCCGGATGAAAAACTGTTTTTT. As protein: CASSPDEKLFF. V is TRBV6-1 and J is TRBJ1-4; D is uncertain. The CDR3 is 11 residues long. Germline-derived CDR1 and CDR2 are MNHNS and SASEGT. Trimming took 5 bases from V and 6 from J, leaving 4 bases between them.

The genes are TRBV29-1 and TRBJ2-5; tentatively, D is TRBD2 (6 bases). Germline values: CDR1 SQVTM, CDR2 ANQGSEA. V was shortened by 2 bases and J by 5 bases, with 18 bases between the two germline ends. The CDR3 is made up of 15 amino acids. In nucleotides, the CDR3 is TGCAGCGTTGAATCTTCGGGGGTGCTAGGGGAGACCCAGTACTTC. This translates into CSVESSGVLGETQYF.

This clone showed up just a few times. V gene TRBV18 combines with J gene TRBJ2-7; 16 bases agree with TRBD2. V shed 3 bases and J 2 bases; nucleotides not matched to a gene: 7. Germline CDR1 KGHSH, CDR2 LQKENI. The CDR3 spans 18 residues. The CDR3 DNA is TGTGCCAGCTCACCTCCGGGACTAGCGGGAGGGTCCACCTACGAGCAGTACTTC. This codes for CASSPPGLAGGSTYEQYF.

The chain has TRBV6-5 and TRBJ1-2, with a weak D call TRBD1 (5 bases). Trimming pared 1 base from V and 2 bases from J, leaving 14 bases between. The CDR3 sequence is 16 residues long. Germline V gives CDR1 MNHEY, CDR2 SVGAGI. The CDR3 region has the DNA TGTGCCAGCAGTTACTTGCCAGGGAGGGCGAACTATGGCTACACCTTC. Translated, it gives CASSYLPGRANYGYTF.

This clone has only a few counts. V and J are TRBV6-6 and TRBJ1-2; D may be TRBD1 (6 bases). CDR1 MNHNY and CDR2 SVGAGI come from the germline V gene (reference sequence). This CDR3 has 14 amino acids. With 6 bases removed from V and 4 bases from J, the gap between germline ends came to 15 bases. In DNA form, the CDR3 reads TGTGCCAGCAGATACGGAACAGGGTCCTATGGCTACACCTTC. As protein: CASRYGTGSYGYTF.

V is TRBV19 and J is TRBJ2-7, with a weak D call TRBD1 (5 bases). Trimming removed 3 bases at V and 0 bases at J, with 9 bases between. The germline gives CDR1 LNHDA, CDR2 SQIVND (reference sequence). This CDR3 is built from 14 residues. In DNA form, the CDR3 reads TGTGCCAGTAGTATTCCAGGGATCTCCTACGAGCAGTACTTC. Its translation: CASSIPGISYEQYF.

The genes are TRBV9 and TRBJ2-1; D is unresolved. The CDR3 has 14 amino acids. Per germline, CDR1 SGDLS and CDR2 YYNGEE. V lost 5 bases and J 4 bases, leaving 13 bases between the germline ends. Written as DNA, the CDR3 is TGTGCCAGCAGTCTCCACTTAGGTTACAATGAGCAGTTCTTC. This sequence encodes CASSLHLGYNEQFF.

The J gene is TRBJ2-3, the V gene TRBV7-2, with 9 bases lining up with TRBD2. CDR1 is SGHTA, CDR2 FQGNSA, per germline. J gave up 0 bases and V 6 bases, and 7 bases lay outside the gene matches. This CDR3 is built from 16 residues. The CDR3 DNA is TGTGCCAGCAGTTCGAGGCTAGCGGGAAGCACAGATACGCAGTATTTT. Amino acids: CASSSRLAGSTDTQYF.

The chain uses TRBV19 and TRBJ2-1, with D possibly matching TRBD2 (6 bases). Trimming took 10 bases from V and 4 from J, leaving 23 bases between them. This CDR3 has 16 amino acids. Per germline, CDR1 LNHDA and CDR2 SQIVND (reference sequence). CDR3 DNA: TGTGCCACCGCCCCCCCGGGACTCTCTACATACAATGAGCAGTTCTTC. It specifies CATAPPGLSTYNEQFF. Supplemented by reference TRBV19 and TRBJ2-1, the full variable domain reads DGGITQSPKYLFRKEGQNVTLSCEQNLNHDAMYWYRQDPGQGLRLIYYSQIVNDFQKGDIAEGYSVSREKKESFPLTVTSAQKNPTAFYLCATAPPGLSTYNEQFFGPGTRLTVL.

The chain links TRBV7-2 to TRBJ1-3; D unresolved. The CDR3 is 14 residues long. The ends were cut back, 5 bases at V and 4 bases at J, with 12 bases in the middle. The germline V gene encodes CDR1 SGHTA and CDR2 FQGNSA. CDR3 amino acids: CASSPGSLGNTIYF. DNA for the CDR3: TGTGCCAGCAGCCCCGGGTCACTGGGAAACACCATATATTTT.